Below are 32 T cell receptor beta chains sequenced from a single sample in a study of blood T cell repertoires in COVID-19 (dated by TCRdb to the early 2020s). Libraries were built with the immunoSEQ multiplex PCR assay. Imported from immuneACCESS, the table was reduced by TCRdb to in-frame sequences with V and J called. These copies leave out some clones; in studies compared against another copy, an unresolved V gene accounts for under half, and the cause of the remainder is not known. The sample includes around 150,000 clones, with 80% observed a single time. About 3.4% of the sample lies in the top ten. Sequenced sample: PBMCs or T cells enriched from blood (not recorded which). These receptors originate from an older woman who had recovered from COVID-19.

The chain links TRBV3-1 (or the pseudogene TRBV3-2) to TRBJ1-2; a possible D gene is TRBD1 (6 bases). CDR3 length: 14 residues. V lost 5 bases, J lost 2 bases, and 12 bases lay in between. Germline V gives CDR1 LGHDT, CDR2 YNNKEL (reference sequence). The CDR3 DNA follows: TGTGCCAGCAGCGTCAAGGGGGTAAACTATGGCTACACCTTC. Amino acid sequence: CASSVKGVNYGYTF.

This sequence joins TRBV5-1 and TRBJ2-7; 8 nucleotides line up with TRBD1. Germline trimming cut 0 bases from V and 3 bases from J; bases unmatched to any gene: 5. This CDR3 contains 15 residues. CDR1 SGHRS and CDR2 YFSETQ come from the germline V gene. CDR3 DNA: TGCGCCAGCAGCTTGGCGCCAGGGGGCGACTACGAGCAGTACTTC. Translation gives CASSLAPGGDYEQYF.

The chain uses TRBV18 and TRBJ2-7, with TRBD1 matching 8 bases. CDR3 size: 14 residues. V was pared by 8 bases and J by 5 bases, with 11 bases of the junction left unmatched. Germline CDR1 KGHSH, CDR2 LQKENI. CDR3 sequence reads: CASAPAAGGNEQYF. The CDR3 region has the DNA TGTGCCAGCGCTCCTGCGGCAGGGGGCAACGAGCAGTACTTC.

The chain uses TRBV30 and TRBJ2-1; D not resolved. V was clipped by 0 bases and J by 0 bases, with 6 bases between them. CDR1 GTSNPN and CDR2 SVGIG come from the germline V gene (reference sequence). CDR3 length equals 14 residues. The DNA for the CDR3 is TGTGCCTGGAGTGTATTTAGCTCCTACAATGAGCAGTTCTTC. This encodes CAWSVFSSYNEQFF.

The chain employs TRBV7-9 and TRBJ1-1; TRBD1 is a possible D gene (5 bases). V gave up 2 bases and J gave up 0 bases, with 10 bases separating them. CDR1 SEHNR and CDR2 FQNEAQ come from the germline V gene (reference sequence). CDR3 length: 15 amino acids. The DNA of the CDR3 is TGTGCCAGCAGCTTAAGGCGGGGCATGAACACTGAAGCTTTCTTT. Amino acid sequence: CASSLRRGMNTEAFF.

The V call is TRBV6-5, the J call TRBJ2-1; 11 positions agree with TRBD2. The CDR3 runs 16 residues. J lost 8 bases, V lost 2 bases, and 8 bases had no gene match. The V gene's germline CDR1 is MNHEY and CDR2 SVGAGI. CDR3 protein: CASSYRLAGYIYEQFF. In DNA, the CDR3 is TGTGCCAGCAGTTACCGACTAGCGGGATATATATATGAGCAGTTCTTC.

The gene calls are TRBV24-1 and TRBJ2-7; the match to TRBD1 covers 7 bases. Germline CDR1 is KGHDR and CDR2 is SFDVKD. V lost 4 bases and J lost 0; bases outside the gene matches: 5. The CDR3 is 15 residues long. The CDR3 is CATSDPGQPSYEQYF. As DNA, the CDR3 is TGTGCCACCAGTGACCCGGGACAGCCCTCCTACGAGCAGTACTTC.

J is TRBJ1-1 and V is TRBV5-6, with TRBD1 matching 9 bases. After removal of 3 bases from V and 10 bases from J, the junction contained 4 bases not matched to a gene. The length of the CDR3 is 12 residues. Germline-derived CDR1 and CDR2 are SGHDT and YYEEEE. The CDR3 nucleotides are TGTGCCAGCAGCTCGACAGGGGGGAGAGCTTTCTTT. Residues: CASSSTGGRAFF. Supplemented by reference TRBV5-6 and TRBJ1-1, the full variable domain reads DAGVTQSPTHLIKTRGQQVTLRCSPKSGHDTVSWYQQALGQGPQFIFQYYEEEERQRGNFPDRFSGHQFPNYSSELNVNALLLGDSALYLCASSSTGGRAFFGQGTRLTVV.

This clone has only a few counts. The chain combines TRBV18 with TRBJ1-3, with D maybe TRBD1 (5 bases). Germline CDR1 and CDR2: KGHSH and LQKENI. V lost 3 bases to trimming and J lost 1 base, with 16 bases between them. The CDR3 spans 17 residues. Here the CDR3 DNA reads TGTGCCAGCTCACCCCTCCCGGACGCAGGGTCTGGAAACACCATATATTTT. Translation gives CASSPLPDAGSGNTIYF.

CDR3 sequence: CSAQGQGPLEETQYF. CDR3 in DNA: TGCAGCGCCCAGGGACAGGGGCCCTTGGAAGAGACCCAGTACTTC. The chain combines TRBV29-1 with TRBJ2-5, with 10 bases fitting TRBD1. The germline V gene encodes CDR1 SQVTM and CDR2 ANQGSEA. This CDR3 has 15 residues. With 7 bases clipped from V and 3 bases from J, the junction kept 11 bases outside the gene matches.

V usage is TRBV5-1 and J usage is TRBJ1-1; D might be TRBD1 (5 bases). Trimming removed 4 bases at V and 0 bases at J, with 22 bases between. The CDR3 spans 18 residues. The germline V gene has CDR1 SGHRS and CDR2 YFSETQ. Here the CDR3 DNA reads TGCGCCAGCAGCCATCCGAGAGAGAAGGGGCCGATGAACACTGAAGCTTTCTTT. This sequence encodes CASSHPREKGPMNTEAFF.

The V gene is TRBV7-3, the J gene TRBJ2-1; weak D call: TRBD1 (6 bases). This CDR3 region has 14 residues. Looked up from germline, CDR1 is SGHTA and CDR2 is FQGTGA. V lost 5 bases, J lost 6 bases, and 14 bases lay in between. CDR3 nucleotides: TGTGCCAGCAGCCCCAAGAAACAGGGCAATGAGCAGTTCTTC. Its translation: CASSPKKQGNEQFF. Filled out from reference TRBV7-3 and TRBJ2-1, the complete variable domain reads GAGVSQTPSNKVTEKGKYVELRCDPISGHTALYWYRQSLGQGPEFLIYFQGTGAADDSGLPNDRFFAVRPEGSVSTLKIQRTERGDSAVYLCASSPKKQGNEQFFGPGTRLTVL.

The chain has TRBV29-1 and TRBJ1-3; D is uncertain. Per germline, CDR1 SQVTM and CDR2 ANQGSEA. The CDR3 extends over 13 amino acids. Trimming cost V 4 bases and J 0 bases, with 7 bases left between them. CDR3 protein: CSVGGGSGNTIYF. The CDR3 region has the DNA TGCAGCGTTGGGGGAGGCTCTGGAAACACCATATATTTT.

The chain joins TRBV5-4 to TRBJ2-7; a possible D gene is TRBD2 (6 bases). The CDR3 has 15 amino acids. CDR1 and CDR2 from the germline V gene are SGHNT and YYREEE (reference sequence). V lost 0 bases and J lost 5, with 15 bases in between. CDR3 sequence reads: CASSLVGQPSDEQYF. CDR3 in DNA: TGTGCCAGCAGCTTGGTGGGCCAGCCTAGCGACGAGCAGTACTTC.

The rearrangement links TRBV4-1 to TRBJ2-2; 10 bases are a match to TRBD2. The V gene end was trimmed by 4 bases and the J gene end by 1 base; junction bases not matched to a gene: 6. The CDR3 runs 17 residues. Per germline, CDR1 MGHRA and CDR2 YSYEKL. The CDR3 loop reads CASSRAGLAENTGELFF. Here the CDR3 DNA reads TGCGCCAGCAGCCGCGCAGGACTAGCGGAGAACACCGGGGAGCTGTTTTTT.

The chain links TRBV20-1 to TRBJ2-3; D gene uncertain. Germline CDR1 DFQATT, CDR2 SNEGSKA (reference sequence). V dropped 1 base and J dropped 8 bases, with 7 bases sitting between them. The CDR3 has 11 residues. The DNA for the CDR3 is TGCAGTGCTAGAGGCAGCGTTACGCAGTATTTT. Residues: CSARGSVTQYF.

This clone occurred once. The V and J genes are TRBV6-1 and TRBJ1-1; D call uncertain. This CDR3 is 16 amino acids long. V lost 4 bases and J lost 3, with 18 bases in between. Per germline, CDR1 MNHNS and CDR2 SASEGT. CDR3 nucleotide sequence: TGTGCCAGCAGTGGCGGAGGCGGTGCGGTGGACACTGAAGCTTTCTTT. It is translated as CASSGGGGAVDTEAFF.

The chain carries TRBV3-1 (or the pseudogene TRBV3-2) and TRBJ2-2, with 11 bases matching TRBD2. CDR3 length equals 14 residues. V lost 4 bases and J lost 15; bases outside the gene matches: 10. The germline V gene has CDR1 LGHDT and CDR2 YNNKEL (reference sequence). Here the CDR3 DNA reads TGTGCCAGCAGCCCCTTAGCGGGGGGGCCTTCCATGTTTTTT. It translates to CASSPLAGGPSMFF.

V usage is TRBV11-3 and J usage is TRBJ2-3, with 7 bases that match TRBD2. The V segment lost 5 bases and the J segment 6 bases; nucleotides outside the gene matches: 11. This CDR3 comprises 15 residues. Germline V gene lookup returns CDR1 SGHNT and CDR2 YENEEA. The CDR3 reads CASSRGIGEGDTQYF. CDR3 nucleotide sequence: TGTGCCAGCAGCCGGGGTATCGGGGAGGGGGATACGCAGTATTTT.

The V and J genes are TRBV12-3 or TRBV12-4 and TRBJ1-2, with TRBD1 identical over 7 bases. The length of the CDR3 is 12 residues. The ends lost 5 bases at V and 8 bases at J; junction bases unmatched: 5. The DNA for the CDR3 is TGTGCCAGCAGTCCCGGGACAGTGGGCTACACCTTC. As protein: CASSPGTVGYTF.

The genes are TRBV3-1 (or the pseudogene TRBV3-2) and TRBJ2-7, with 10 nucleotides matching TRBD1. V shed 6 bases, J shed 0 bases, and the junction held 5 bases outside the gene matches. The CDR3 spans 15 residues. In germline, CDR1 is LGHDT, CDR2 YNNKEL (reference sequence). This chain's CDR3 is CASRPGTGVSYEQYF. The CDR3 coding sequence is TGTGCCAGCAGACCCGGGACAGGGGTCTCCTACGAGCAGTACTTC.

The J gene is TRBJ2-2, the V gene TRBV7-9, with a weak D call TRBD1 (5 bases). This CDR3 has 14 amino acids. Germline values: CDR1 SEHNR, CDR2 FQNEAQ (reference sequence). V lost 11 bases and J lost 6, with 19 bases in between. The CDR3 spells CAPKGKQVSGELFF. The CDR3 coding sequence is TGTGCCCCCAAGGGCAAACAGGTGTCCGGGGAGCTGTTTTTT.

The gene calls are TRBV5-1 and TRBJ2-6; the D gene is possibly TRBD2 (6 bases). CDR1 SGHRS and CDR2 YFSETQ come from the germline V gene. V lost 8 bases, J lost 2 bases, and 14 bases lay in between. This CDR3 contains 15 residues. The CDR3 region has the DNA TGCGCCAGTACCCCGGGGGTGGCTGGGGCCAACGTCCTGACTTTC. Translating gives CASTPGVAGANVLTF.

This chain joins TRBV7-3 and TRBJ2-1, with a possible D match to TRBD2 (6 bases). The CDR3 contains 16 residues. Germline V lookup: CDR1 SGHTA, CDR2 FQGTGA. Trimming shortened V by 0 bases and J by 0 bases, and 9 bases separated the two germline ends. CDR3 sequence reads: CASSLTVTSSYNEQFF. The CDR3 nucleotides are TGTGCCAGCAGCTTAACCGTGACTAGCTCCTACAATGAGCAGTTCTTC.

The chain couples TRBV10-2 to TRBJ2-5, with D hard to call. Trimming pared 6 bases from V and 5 bases from J, leaving 16 bases between. The CDR3 totals 14 residues. Germline V gene data show CDR1 as WSHSY and CDR2 as SAAADI. The CDR3 sequence: CASRTESSWETQYF. CDR3 nucleotides: TGCGCCAGCAGAACCGAGTCGAGCTGGGAGACCCAGTACTTC.

V usage is TRBV5-6 and J usage is TRBJ2-5; the D gene is possibly TRBD2 (6 bases). Germline V CDR1 and CDR2: SGHDT, YYEEEE. This CDR3 spans 13 amino acids. V was pared by 0 bases and J by 5 bases, with 8 bases between. The CDR3 DNA reads TGTGCCAGCAGCTTGGTGGGGGGTGAGACCCAGTACTTC. Protein sequence: CASSLVGGETQYF.

The sample holds one count of this clone. V gene TRBV6-5 combines with J gene TRBJ1-1, with D possibly matching TRBD1 (6 bases). Germline V gene sequence: CDR1 MNHEY, CDR2 SVGAGI. V lost 4 bases and J lost 4, with 16 bases in between. This CDR3 region has 15 residues. The CDR3 sequence is CASSLRQAGTTEAFF. DNA for the CDR3: TGTGCCAGCAGTTTAAGACAGGCAGGGACCACTGAAGCTTTCTTT.

This chain joins TRBV3-1 (or the pseudogene TRBV3-2) and TRBJ2-7; possible D gene TRBD2, 6 bases. The CDR3 consists of 12 residues. CDR1 and CDR2 (germline): LGHDT, YNNKEL (reference sequence). Trimming stripped 4 bases from V and 4 bases from J, with 8 bases between. Here the CDR3 reads CASSLSGYEQYF. The DNA for the CDR3 is TGTGCCAGCAGCCTTAGCGGATACGAGCAGTACTTC.

The chain recombines TRBV10-3 with TRBJ2-3; D is perhaps TRBD2 (5 bases). Germline V CDR1 and CDR2: ENHRY, SYGVKD. V gave up 3 bases and J gave up 5 bases, with 18 bases separating them. This CDR3 is 16 amino acids long. CDR3: CAISDYRFQEGDTQYF. The CDR3 DNA sequence: TGTGCCATCAGTGATTATCGCTTTCAAGAGGGAGATACGCAGTATTTT.

The chain links TRBV5-4 to TRBJ2-1; 11 nucleotides line up with TRBD2. The V segment lost 4 bases and the J segment 4 bases; nucleotides outside the gene matches: 10. CDR3 length: 17 residues. Germline loops: CDR1 SGHNT, CDR2 YYREEE (reference sequence). CDR3 loop: CASSHEITSGGYNEQFF. The CDR3 bases are TGTGCCAGCAGCCACGAGATTACTAGCGGGGGATACAATGAGCAGTTCTTC.

This chain connects TRBV11-2 to TRBJ2-7, with unresolved D. V was clipped by 5 bases and J by 2 bases, with 7 bases between them. In germline, CDR1 is SGHAT, CDR2 FQNNGV. The CDR3 has 12 residues. Here the CDR3 DNA reads TGTGCCAGCAGCAACAGAGCCTACGAGCAGTACTTC. It codes for CASSNRAYEQYF.

The V gene is TRBV5-6, the J gene TRBJ2-1, with 7 bases aligning to TRBD2. The CDR3 runs 13 residues. The germline V gene encodes CDR1 SGHDT and CDR2 YYEEEE. After removal of 4 bases from V and 7 bases from J, the junction contained 5 bases not matched to a gene. Here the CDR3 reads CASSRGGSNEQFF. In DNA, the CDR3 is TGTGCCAGCAGCCGCGGGGGATCGAATGAGCAGTTCTTC.